This T cell receptor beta chain was sequenced during a study of beta chain features in type 1 diabetes. Study-level results: Within the patient group, naive, central memory and Treg TCRB repertoires appeared more similar to each other than within healthy donors. Among patients with Type 1 diabetes, TCRB CDR3s were moderately but significantly shorter in every one of the four CD4+ subsets.

Every isolated RNA sample was fully reverse transcribed, so sequencing captured expressed TCRB transcripts. Some clones are missing from TCRdb's copy, which holds only in-frame ones; the method was immunoSEQ multiplex PCR. The table has approximately 240,000 clones, under 20% seen once. Turning to this clone: Its antigen is not known.

This CDR3 comprises 16 residues. CDR1 is PRHDT, CDR2 FYEKMQ, per germline (reference sequence). Germline trimming cut 2 bases from V and 2 bases from J; bases unmatched to any gene: 6. The chain joins TRBV13 to TRBJ2-5; TRBD1 matches 9 bases. The sample comprised naive CD4+ T cells from blood. The clonotype was recovered from a man aged 25-45 years with type 1 diabetes. CDR3 nucleotide sequence: TGTGCCAGCAGCTTACGCGCCGGGACAGGGCAAGAGACCCAGTACTTC. Residues: CASSLRAGTGQETQYF.